Presented here are 14 T cell receptor beta chains from one specimen sequenced in a study of cytomegalovirus exposure and HLA in healthy donors. Data came from immunoSEQ multiplex PCR; TCRdb stores just in-frame clones and leaves some out. This table holds roughly 75,000 clones, approximately 94% found once. The sequencing sample was made of PBMCs. These receptors were obtained from a man between 18 and 35 years old in good health and CMV-seropositive.

The J gene is TRBJ2-3, the V gene TRBV15; D might be TRBD2 (5 bases). Trimming took 0 bases from V and 1 from J, leaving 8 bases between them. Germline V gene sequence: CDR1 LNHNV, CDR2 YYDKDF (reference sequence). The length of the CDR3 is 15 residues. The CDR3: CATSRERAGTDTQYF. DNA of the CDR3: TGTGCCACCAGCAGAGAGCGAGCGGGCACAGATACGCAGTATTTT.

The V and J genes are TRBV28 and TRBJ1-1, with TRBD1 matching 10 bases. Looked up from germline, CDR1 is MDHEN and CDR2 is SYDVKM. The CDR3 consists of 16 residues. The trim removed 10 bases at V and 6 bases at J, leaving 17 bases unmatched. For the CDR3, the DNA is TGTGCCACCAACCCCGCTGACAGGGGGCTGGAGGCTGAAGCTTTCTTT. This translates into CATNPADRGLEAEAFF.

The CDR3 nucleotides read TGTGCCAGCAAGGGGTCCCCCATGAACACTGAAGCTTTCTTT. This encodes CASKGSPMNTEAFF. This chain connects TRBV6-5 to TRBJ1-1, with D possibly matching TRBD1 (5 bases). With 7 bases removed from V and 0 bases from J, the gap between germline ends came to 12 bases. The CDR3 runs 14 residues. Germline V gene lookup returns CDR1 MNHEY and CDR2 SVGAGI.

The chain joins TRBV5-5 to TRBJ2-3; TRBD1 is a possible D gene (5 bases). CDR3 length: 13 residues. Per germline, CDR1 SGHKS and CDR2 YYEKEE (reference sequence). The V and J ends lost 4 bases and 3 bases respectively, with 9 bases between them. The CDR3 bases are TGTGCCAGCAGCCCCAGGGTTACAGATACGCAGTATTTT. This translates into CASSPRVTDTQYF.

The chain is built from TRBV11-3 and TRBJ2-7; D remains unclear. CDR3 length: 12 residues. Germline V gene lookup returns CDR1 SGHNT and CDR2 YENEEA. Trimming removed 0 bases at V and 6 bases at J, with 6 bases between. CDR3 nucleotide sequence: TGTGCCAGCAGCTTAGATAGAGCCGAGCAGTACTTC. Residues: CASSLDRAEQYF.

The chain employs TRBV2 and TRBJ1-5; D remains unclear. CDR3 length: 13 amino acids. The germline V gene has CDR1 SNHLY and CDR2 FYNNEI. Trimming removed 5 bases at V and 0 bases at J, with 5 bases between. CDR3 residues: CASSQDSNQPQHF. The CDR3 DNA sequence: TGTGCCAGCAGTCAGGATAGCAATCAGCCCCAGCATTTT. The full variable domain, completed using reference TRBV2 and TRBJ1-5, is EPEVTQTPSHQVTQMGQEVILRCVPISNHLYFYWYRQILGQKVEFLVSFYNNEISEKSEIFDDQFSVERPDGSNFTLKIRSTKLEDSAMYFCASSQDSNQPQHFGDGTRLSIL.

The chain combines TRBV9 with TRBJ2-3; D perhaps matches TRBD2 (6 bases). The CDR3 is made up of 16 amino acids. Looked up from germline, CDR1 is SGDLS and CDR2 is YYNGEE. Deletions cut 4 bases from V and 2 bases from J, with 17 bases between. The CDR3 DNA reads TGTGCCAGCAGCCCACGTGCGGGGACTTCCACAGATACGCAGTATTTT. The encoded protein is CASSPRAGTSTDTQYF.

The V gene is TRBV6-5, the J gene TRBJ2-1; D might be TRBD2 (6 bases). The CDR3 is made up of 14 amino acids. CDR1 and CDR2 (germline): MNHEY, SVGAGI. V shed 2 bases and J shed 8 bases, with 13 bases lying between them. The CDR3: CASSYRLGDYEQFF. The CDR3 DNA reads as TGTGCCAGCAGTTACCGACTAGGGGATTATGAGCAGTTCTTC.

This chain connects TRBV2 to TRBJ2-5, with TRBD2 matching over 7 bases. Germline CDR1 is SNHLY and CDR2 is FYNNEI. This CDR3 spans 14 amino acids. V shed 2 bases and J 2 bases; nucleotides not matched to a gene: 2. CDR3 region: CASSELAVQETQYF. CDR3 nucleotide sequence: TGTGCCAGCAGTGAACTAGCGGTACAAGAGACCCAGTACTTC.

The V gene is TRBV30, the J gene TRBJ1-3; D possibly corresponds to TRBD1 (5 bases). V was trimmed by 4 bases and J by 0 bases, leaving 22 bases between them. Germline-derived CDR1 and CDR2 are GTSNPN and SVGIG (reference sequence). The CDR3 totals 18 residues. The CDR3 sequence is CAWTGIWGTASSGNTIYF. CDR3 bases: TGTGCCTGGACCGGGATCTGGGGGACTGCGAGCTCTGGAAACACCATATATTTT.

The chain is built from TRBV27 and TRBJ2-7; 8 bases line up with TRBD1. The V gene's germline CDR1 is MNHEY and CDR2 SMNVEV (reference sequence). V lost 3 bases and J lost 2; bases outside the gene matches: 9. The CDR3 consists of 16 residues. In DNA form, the CDR3 reads TGTGCCAGCAGTTTGCTGGTTGGGACAGGCACCTACGAGCAGTACTTC. Residues: CASSLLVGTGTYEQYF.

The J gene is TRBJ1-4, the V gene TRBV7-9, with 8 bases matching TRBD1. V dropped 6 bases and J dropped 5; count of bases not matched to a gene: 8. This CDR3 has 15 residues. Germline-derived CDR1 and CDR2 are SEHNR and FQNEAQ (reference sequence). CDR3 region: CASSAKDRANEKLFF. The CDR3 DNA reads as TGTGCCAGCAGTGCCAAGGACAGGGCAAATGAAAAACTGTTTTTT.

This chain uses TRBV19 with TRBJ1-2; possibly TRBD1 for D (6 bases). Trimming took 7 bases from V and 2 from J, leaving 17 bases between them. The V gene's germline CDR1 is LNHDA and CDR2 SQIVND (reference sequence). This CDR3 is built from 15 residues. CDR3 residues: CASTRSGGWNYGYTF. The CDR3 DNA reads TGTGCCAGTACGCGTTCTGGGGGCTGGAACTATGGCTACACCTTC.

In this sample, this clone turned up once. The gene calls are TRBV10-3 and TRBJ2-3; TRBD2 agrees at 14 bases. Per germline, CDR1 ENHRY and CDR2 SYGVKD. The V segment lost 2 bases and the J segment 1 base; nucleotides outside the gene matches: 8. The CDR3 runs to 19 residues. CDR3 loop: CAISEPPGLAGVGTDTQYF. CDR3 in DNA: TGTGCCATCAGTGAGCCTCCGGGACTAGCGGGAGTGGGCACAGATACGCAGTATTTT.